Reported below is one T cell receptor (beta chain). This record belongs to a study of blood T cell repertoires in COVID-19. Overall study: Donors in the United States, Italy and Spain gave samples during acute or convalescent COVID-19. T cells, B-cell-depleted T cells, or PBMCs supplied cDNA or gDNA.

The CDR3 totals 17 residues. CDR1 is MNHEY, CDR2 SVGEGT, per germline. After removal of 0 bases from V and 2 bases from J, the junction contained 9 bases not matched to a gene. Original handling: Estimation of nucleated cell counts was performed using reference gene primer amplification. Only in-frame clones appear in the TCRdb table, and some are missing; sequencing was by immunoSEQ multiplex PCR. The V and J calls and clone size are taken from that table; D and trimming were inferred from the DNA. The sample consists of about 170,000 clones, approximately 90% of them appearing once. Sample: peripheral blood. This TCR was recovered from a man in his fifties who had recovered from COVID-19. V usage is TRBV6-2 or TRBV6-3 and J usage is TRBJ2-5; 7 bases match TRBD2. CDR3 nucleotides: TGTGCCAGCAGTTACTCGCTTGGGGCTAGCGGACAAGAGACCCAGTACTTC. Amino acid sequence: CASSYSLGASGQETQYF.